A selection of T cell receptor beta chains follows, all from one sample in a study of blood T cell repertoires in COVID-19. This table comes from immunoSEQ multiplex PCR, and its TCRdb copy is limited to in-frame clones, with some not included. The table records around 100,000 clones, about nine tenths of them present only once. Sample: peripheral blood. These receptors all stem from a man aged 45-65 years with acute or convalescent COVID-19. Both conserved end residues are part of each CDR3. The D gene is left open where the match is weak. The size entry is marked missing in some rows and otherwise reads once, few, many or a size class.

TRBD2 | once | TRBJ2-1 | TRBV18 | CASSPETSLTYNEQFF | TGTGCCAGCTCCCCAGAGACTAGCCTGACCTACAATGAGCAGTTCTTC
- | - | TRBJ2-7 | TRBV5-1 | CASSLENEQYF | TGCGCCAGCAGCTTAGAGAACGAGCAGTACTTC
- | - | TRBJ1-1 | TRBV10-3 | CATTSRGTSESNAFF | TGTGCCACCACCTCTCGGGGGACGTCAGAGTCTAACGCTTTCTTT
- | - | TRBJ1-4 | TRBV24-1 | CATSEGDSTTNEKLFF | TGTGCCACCAGTGAGGGTGACAGCACAACTAATGAAAAACTGTTTTTT
TRBD1 | - | TRBJ2-4 | TRBV7-2 | CASSRVGRGRDIQYF | TGTGCCAGCAGCCGGGTGGGAAGGGGGCGCGACATTCAGTACTTC
- | - | TRBJ2-1 | TRBV10-1 | CASSPGLREQFF | TGCGCCAGCAGCCCGGGACTTAGGGAGCAGTTCTTC
- | - | TRBJ2-7 | TRBV15 | CATSRDRDYEQYF | TGTGCCACCAGCAGAGATCGGGACTACGAGCAGTACTTC
- | - | TRBJ2-2 | TRBV7-9 | CASRTGEGENTGELFF | TGTGCCAGCAGAACGGGGGAAGGAGAGAACACCGGGGAGCTGTTTTTT
TRBD1 | - | TRBJ1-2 | TRBV18 | CASSLTRGQGNGYTF | TGTGCCAGCTCACTAACCCGGGGACAGGGTAATGGCTACACCTTC
TRBD1 | - | TRBJ1-2 | TRBV19 | CASSIDRGQGSGYTF | TGTGCCAGTAGTATAGACCGTGGACAGGGCAGTGGCTACACCTTC
TRBD2 | - | TRBJ2-4 | TRBV6-2/TRBV6-3 | CASSFLSGSYIQYF | TGTGCCAGCAGTTTTCTGAGCGGGAGTTACATTCAGTACTTC
- | - | TRBJ2-5 | TRBV7-6 | CASSSDQGVGGETQYF | TGTGCCAGCAGCTCCGATCAGGGTGTCGGTGGAGAGACCCAGTACTTC
- | - | TRBJ2-3 | TRBV24-1 | CATSDSGRGTDTQYF | TGTGCCACCAGTGATTCTGGCAGGGGCACAGATACGCAGTATTTT
- | - | TRBJ1-1 | TRBV10-3 | CAISEKGQNTEAFF | TGTGCCATCAGTGAAAAGGGACAGAACACTGAAGCTTTCTTT
TRBD1 | - | TRBJ1-5 | TRBV19 | CASSGTGTGGSQPQHF | TGTGCCAGTAGTGGGACCGGGACAGGGGGATCGCAGCCCCAGCATTTT
TRBD1 | - | TRBJ2-3 | TRBV27 | CASSLGTAADTQYF | TGTGCCAGCAGTTTAGGGACAGCGGCAGATACGCAGTATTTT
- | - | TRBJ1-1 | TRBV6-6 | CASRNGPDQGGAFF | TGTGCCAGCAGAAATGGTCCGGACCAAGGGGGAGCTTTCTTT
- | few | TRBJ1-2 | TRBV7-9 | CASSSTDSWDYGYTF | TGTGCCAGCAGCTCTACGGACTCTTGGGACTATGGCTACACCTTC
- | - | TRBJ2-1 | TRBV7-8 | CASSLRLAETYNEQFF | TGTGCCAGCAGCTTACGGCTAGCCGAAACCTACAATGAGCAGTTCTTC
TRBD2 | - | TRBJ2-1 | TRBV29-1 | CSPRLAGHNEQFF | TGCAGCCCCAGACTAGCGGGTCACAATGAGCAGTTCTTC
TRBD1 | - | TRBJ1-2 | TRBV7-6 | CASSLGPFNRGENYGYTF | TGTGCCAGCAGCTTAGGTCCCTTCAACAGGGGAGAGAACTATGGCTACACCTTC
TRBD1 | - | TRBJ1-2 | TRBV5-4 | CASSLYYRGEGYTF | TGTGCCAGCAGCTTGTACTACAGGGGAGAGGGCTACACCTTC
- | - | TRBJ1-5 | TRBV24-1 | CATSDQGYYRPQHF | TGTGCCACCAGTGATCAGGGATATTATAGACCCCAGCATTTT
- | - | TRBJ1-4 | TRBV6-5 | CASSRSGYANEKLFF | TGTGCCAGCAGTCGGTCGGGGTACGCTAATGAAAAACTGTTTTTT
- | - | TRBJ2-3 | TRBV7-9 | CASSRPGTSTDTQYF | TGTGCCAGCAGCCGCCCCGGGACAAGCACAGATACGCAGTATTTT
TRBD1 | - | TRBJ2-3 | TRBV6-2/TRBV6-3 | CASSYGQGTDTQYF | TGTGCCAGCAGTTACGGACAGGGAACAGATACGCAGTATTTT
TRBD1 | - | TRBJ2-7 | TRBV19 | CASSLDRGGVEQYF | TGTGCCAGTAGTCTGGACAGGGGGGGAGTCGAGCAGTACTTC
TRBD1 | - | TRBJ1-2 | TRBV19 | CASSITGQGNYGYTF | TGTGCCAGTAGTATAACCGGACAGGGCAACTATGGCTACACCTTC
- | - | TRBJ1-6 | TRBV5-6 | CASSLRTGYNSPLHF | TGTGCCAGCAGCTTACGGACGGGATATAATTCACCCCTCCACTTT
- | - | TRBJ1-2 | TRBV24-1 | CATSDLQDGYTF | TGTGCCACCAGTGATTTGCAGGATGGCTACACCTTC
TRBD2 | - | TRBJ2-5 | TRBV5-1 | CASSLDSSGYLKETQYF | TGCGCCAGCAGCTTGGACTCTAGCGGGTACTTAAAAGAGACCCAGTACTTC
- | - | TRBJ1-2 | TRBV6-1 | CASRTTGYGYTF | TGTGCCAGCAGAACGACAGGATATGGCTACACCTTC
TRBD2 | - | TRBJ2-7 | TRBV2 | CASSETRPSGPAYEQYF | TGTGCCAGCAGTGAGACGAGGCCTAGCGGTCCTGCCTACGAGCAGTACTTC
TRBD1 | - | TRBJ2-7 | TRBV11-3 | CASSSMDRGHPYEQYF | TGTGCCAGCAGCTCCATGGACAGGGGGCATCCCTACGAGCAGTACTTC
- | - | TRBJ2-3 | TRBV11-2 | CASSHVSSASGTDTQYF | TGTGCCAGCAGCCACGTCTCCTCTGCTAGCGGCACAGATACGCAGTATTTT
- | - | TRBJ2-6 | TRBV7-9 | CASTQWRAGANVLTF | TGTGCCAGCACCCAGTGGAGGGCTGGGGCCAACGTCCTGACTTTC
TRBD2 | - | TRBJ2-7 | TRBV18 | CASSPPGLAFYEQYF | TGTGCCAGCTCACCACCGGGACTAGCATTCTACGAGCAGTACTTC
TRBD1 | - | TRBJ1-5 | TRBV5-1 | CASSAETGSNQPQHF | TGCGCCAGCAGCGCGGAGACAGGGTCCAATCAGCCCCAGCATTTT
- | - | TRBJ1-2 | TRBV9 | CASAESWGDYGYTF | TGTGCCAGCGCCGAGAGTTGGGGGGACTATGGCTACACCTTC
- | - | TRBJ1-2 | TRBV7-9 | CASSADTPSGYTF | TGTGCCAGCAGCGCGGACACCCCGTCTGGCTACACCTTC
TRBD2 | - | TRBJ2-5 | TRBV5-5 | CASSLPTSGQETQYF | TGTGCCAGCAGCTTGCCGACTAGCGGGCAAGAGACCCAGTACTTC
TRBD1 | - | TRBJ2-3 | TRBV30 | CAWSPGGSADTQYF | TGTGCCTGGAGTCCAGGGGGCTCGGCAGATACGCAGTATTTT
- | - | TRBJ1-5 | TRBV19 | CASSIVRDSLQPQHF | TGTGCCAGTAGTATAGTCCGGGACTCGCTTCAGCCCCAGCATTTT
- | - | TRBJ2-7 | TRBV4-1 | CASSPIYVNTYEQYF | TGCGCCAGCAGCCCCATTTATGTTAACACCTACGAGCAGTACTTC
- | - | TRBJ1-1 | TRBV18 | CASSLQGRVDTEAFF | TGTGCCAGCTCATTACAAGGCAGGGTCGACACTGAAGCTTTCTTT
- | - | TRBJ2-5 | TRBV10-3 | CAISESVQALETQYF | TGTGCCATCAGTGAGTCGGTACAGGCGCTGGAGACCCAGTACTTC
- | - | TRBJ1-2 | TRBV5-1 | CASSPGGQREFYGYTF | TGCGCCAGCAGCCCCGGAGGGCAGCGAGAGTTCTATGGCTACACCTTC
TRBD2 | once | TRBJ2-3 | TRBV19 | CASSLKRELADTQYF | TGTGCCAGTAGCCTCAAGCGGGAGCTAGCAGATACGCAGTATTTT
TRBD2 | - | TRBJ2-5 | TRBV3-1/TRBV3-2 | CASSQKTGRGEQETQYF | TGTGCCAGCAGCCAAAAAACCGGGAGGGGGGAACAAGAGACCCAGTACTTC
- | - | TRBJ2-7 | TRBV5-5 | CASSLGGSWEQYF | TGTGCCAGCAGCTTGGGAGGGTCCTGGGAGCAGTACTTC
- | once | TRBJ2-2 | TRBV7-8 | CASSLVAEAGGELFF | TGTGCCAGCAGCTTAGTTGCGGAGGCGGGCGGGGAGCTGTTTTTT
- | once | TRBJ1-5 | TRBV27 | CASSLAVNQPQHF | TGTGCCAGCAGTTTGGCCGTGAATCAGCCCCAGCATTTT